The 17 T cell receptor beta chains listed next were all sequenced from one sample in a study of blood T cells in healthy people across ages (dated by TCRdb to between 2014 and 2016). The library came from 5' RACE. Sequencing was carried out with an Illumina HiSeq 2500. A second PCR of roughly 6 to 12 cycles was performed with a sample-barcoded 5' primer and a J-beta primer mix. Using fastp at Q25 and MiXCR, TCRdb reprocessed the public reads and kept productive beta chains. Identical CDR3 protein sequences are pooled into one entry, listed with their most common genes and DNA. In this sample the table shows 700,000 to 1,000,000 distinct CDR3 sequences, more than 40% of which occur a single time. In total, the top ten clones hold about 19% of the sample. The sample comprised blood. Source of these receptors: a man aged 60-69 years in good health.

CDR3: CASNGRLQETQYF. The CDR3 bases are TGTGCCAGCAATGGACGGCTCCAAGAGACCCAGTACTTC. The J gene is TRBJ2-5, the V gene TRBV7-9; no clear D. Germline lookup yields CDR1 SEHNR and CDR2 FQNEAQ (reference sequence). Trimming removed 7 bases from V and 1 base from J, with 10 bases in between. The CDR3 has 13 amino acids. Drawing the rest from reference TRBV7-9 and TRBJ2-5, the complete variable domain is DTGVSQNPRHKITKRGQNVTFRCDPISEHNRLYWYRQTLGQGPEFLTYFQNEAQLEKSRLLSDRFSAERPKGSFSTLEIQRTEQGDSAMYLCASNGRLQETQYFGPGTRLLVL.

The rearrangement joins TRBV5-1 to TRBJ1-3, with D unresolved. Germline lookup yields CDR1 SGHRS and CDR2 YFSETQ. CDR3 length equals 13 residues. The V end was cut by 6 bases, the J end by 1 base, with 8 bases between. The CDR3 DNA reads TGCGCCAGCAATCCAGGATCTGGAAACACCATATATTTT. This sequence encodes CASNPGSGNTIYF.

J is TRBJ2-5 and V is TRBV27; D may match TRBD1 or TRBD2 (7 bases each). Trimming pared 6 bases from V and 5 bases from J, leaving 22 bases between. Germline lookup yields CDR1 MNHEY and CDR2 SMNVEV (reference sequence). The CDR3 extends over 16 amino acids. CDR3: CASSSPGGGGKETQYF. In DNA, the CDR3 is TGTGCCAGCAGCTCCCCAGGGGGGGGCGGCAAGGAGACCCAGTACTTC.

This clonotype was picked up a small number of times. This chain links TRBV5-1 with TRBJ1-4, with 9 nucleotides matching TRBD1. The CDR3 length is 15 residues. V lost 5 bases to trimming and J lost 5 bases; unmatched junction nucleotides: 7. Germline lookup yields CDR1 SGHRS and CDR2 YFSETQ. The CDR3 sequence is CASRPTGGRNEKLFF. The CDR3, as DNA: TGCGCCAGCAGACCTACAGGGGGCAGGAATGAAAAACTGTTTTTT.

V is TRBV6-1 and J is TRBJ2-5; 7 bases agree with TRBD2. J lost 1 base, V lost 0 bases, and 2 bases had no gene match. The CDR3 loop spans 15 amino acids. CDR1 and CDR2 from the germline V gene are MNHNS and SASEGT. CDR3: CASSEASGGQETQYF. The DNA for the CDR3 is TGTGCCAGCAGTGAAGCGTCGGGGGGCCAAGAGACCCAGTACTTC.

The chain carries TRBV2 and TRBJ1-2, with 7 bases fitting TRBD1. After removal of 5 bases from V and 0 bases from J, the junction contained 6 bases not matched to a gene. Germline CDR1 SNHLY, CDR2 FYNNEI. The CDR3 has 15 amino acids. CDR3 nucleotides: TGTGCCAGCAGTATCAGGGGGGGGGCTAACTATGGCTACACCTTC. This sequence encodes CASSIRGGANYGYTF.

In its sample, this clonotype was seen many times. The J gene is TRBJ1-1, the V gene TRBV4-1; 7 bases map to TRBD1. This CDR3 contains 14 residues. The germline V gene has CDR1 MGHRA and CDR2 YSYEKL. V was clipped by 0 bases and J by 11 bases; unmatched bases: 9. CDR3 in amino acids: CASSQDERGRMAFF. The CDR3 DNA sequence: TGCGCCAGCAGCCAAGATGAGAGGGGGCGGATGGCTTTCTTT.

This chain connects TRBV19 to TRBJ2-1; 8 positions agree with TRBD2. CDR1 and CDR2 from the germline V gene are LNHDA and SQIVND (reference sequence). V was pared by 3 bases and J by 2 bases, with 3 bases of the junction left unmatched. CDR3 length: 15 residues. CDR3 sequence: CASSIPGGAYNEQFF. DNA for the CDR3: TGTGCCAGTAGTATTCCGGGGGGGGCCTACAATGAGCAGTTCTTC. Full variable domain (rest looked up from reference TRBV19 and TRBJ2-1): DGGITQSPKYLFRKEGQNVTLSCEQNLNHDAMYWYRQDPGQGLRLIYYSQIVNDFQKGDIAEGYSVSREKKESFPLTVTSAQKNPTAFYLCASSIPGGAYNEQFFGPGTRLTVL.

Only a few counts were recorded for this clonotype. This chain connects TRBV20-1 to TRBJ2-7; D assignment may be TRBD1 or TRBD2 (5 bases each). Germline assignment: CDR1 DFQATT and CDR2 SNEGSKA (reference sequence). The CDR3 sequence is 14 residues long. Trimming cost V 7 bases and J 0 bases, with 16 bases left between them. In DNA, the CDR3 is TGCAGTGTACCGGGGACGGGAAGCTCCTACGAGCAGTACTTC. Its protein is CSVPGTGSSYEQYF.

The chain carries TRBV6-2 or TRBV6-3 and TRBJ2-7; D might be TRBD1 (6 bases). Trimming took 6 bases from V and 3 from J, leaving 12 bases between them. From germline, CDR1 is MNHEY and CDR2 SVGEGT. The length of the CDR3 is 13 residues. CDR3 protein: CASSHTGFYEQYF. In DNA form, the CDR3 reads TGTGCCAGCAGCCACACAGGGTTCTACGAGCAGTACTTC.

This clonotype has only one observation. This chain links TRBV6-6 with TRBJ1-6; 7 bases agree with TRBD1. V lost 6 bases and J lost 8; bases outside the gene matches: 7. The CDR3 has 14 residues. Per the germline V gene, CDR1 is MNHNY and CDR2 is SVGAGI (reference sequence). CDR3 DNA sequence: TGTGCCAGCAGGGAACAGGGGATTGATTCACCCCTCCACTTT. This gives the protein CASREQGIDSPLHF.

The chain joins TRBV7-9 to TRBJ2-1; the D gene could be TRBD1 or TRBD2 (5 bases each). This CDR3 contains 16 residues. Germline CDR1 reads SEHNR; CDR2 reads FQNEAQ (reference sequence). V lost 5 bases and J 2 bases, leaving 16 bases between the germline ends. The CDR3 region has the DNA TGTGCCAGCAGCCTCAGGGCCGGGGAAACCTACAATGAGCAGTTCTTC. Residues: CASSLRAGETYNEQFF.

V usage is TRBV7-8 and J usage is TRBJ1-5; possible D gene TRBD1, 5 bases. V was trimmed by 3 bases and J by 2 bases, leaving 11 bases between them. CDR1 is SGHVS and CDR2 is FQNEAQ in the germline V gene. The CDR3 is 15 amino acids. CDR3 sequence reads: CASSFARAGNQPQHF. The DNA for the CDR3 is TGTGCCAGCAGCTTCGCCAGGGCGGGCAATCAGCCCCAGCATTTT.

The rearrangement joins TRBV27 to TRBJ2-1, with D perhaps TRBD1 (6 bases). Germline CDR1 MNHEY, CDR2 SMNVEV (reference sequence). This CDR3 region has 15 residues. The V end was cut by 7 bases, the J end by 5 bases, with 18 bases between. This CDR3 is CASTSRDTADNEQFF. The CDR3 nucleotides read TGTGCCAGCACATCTCGGGACACCGCGGACAATGAGCAGTTCTTC.

V and J are TRBV6-2 or TRBV6-3 and TRBJ2-3; D is uncertain. The V gene lost 0 bases and the J gene lost 7 bases, with 2 bases spanning the gap. CDR3 length: 11 amino acids. CDR1 is MNHEY and CDR2 is SVGEGT in the germline V gene. The CDR3 here is CASSYSYTQYF. In nucleotides, the CDR3 is TGTGCCAGCAGTTACTCGTATACGCAGTATTTT.

This clonotype was picked up a small number of times. The gene calls are TRBV6-2 or TRBV6-3 and TRBJ2-7; 7 positions agree with TRBD2. The CDR3 loop spans 16 amino acids. J was trimmed by 0 bases and V by 5 bases; bases with no gene match: 10. Germline loops: CDR1 MNHEY, CDR2 SVGEGT. The CDR3 nucleotides are TGTGCCAGCAGTGGTCAGGGAGGGATTTTCTCCTACGAGCAGTACTTC. Amino acid sequence: CASSGQGGIFSYEQYF.

The chain recombines TRBV3-1 with TRBJ1-2, with TRBD1 as a possible D gene (6 bases). CDR1 is LGHDT and CDR2 is YNNKEL in the germline V gene (reference sequence). This CDR3 has 17 amino acids. Trimming cost V 4 bases and J 1 base, with 19 bases left between them. The CDR3 DNA sequence: TGTGCCAGCAGCCCGGCGGGACACCCCAATTTTAACTATGGCTACACCTTC. Translation: CASSPAGHPNFNYGYTF.